This section outlines one T cell receptor beta chain sequence together with its context. The sample holds a few counts of this clonotype. Its antigen is currently not known. No base quality information exists; no much larger clone differs at one position. The method behind the library was RT-PCR. The reads were generated on an Illumina HiSeq 2500. TCRdb took the public reads, trimmed them with fastp at Q25, ran MiXCR for clone calling and kept in-frame beta chains. Here each entry gathers all rows of one CDR3 protein and keeps the most common genes and DNA. The sample records 500,000 to 550,000 distinct CDR3 sequences, roughly 23% of which are singletons. The leading ten clones occupy approximately 3% of the sample. This entry comes from a study of response to subunit inactivated influenza vaccine (dated by TCRdb to the late 2010s). Context from the whole study: To follow how T cells responded to a trivalent subunit inactivated influenza vaccine, the researchers relied on deep quantitative profiling of the T cell receptor repertoire. Broad study findings and their caveats: According to the authors, only a limited number of new T cells may be recruited by each seasonal influenza vaccination.

V lost 6 bases and J lost 0 bases, and the count of bases not matched to a germline gene is 5. Looking up the germline V gene (reference sequence) yields CDR1 DFQATT and CDR2 SNEGSKA. The CDR3 sequence holds 13 residues, the cysteine and phenylalanine included. CDR3 DNA only is kept here, 39 bases in frame from base 1. These data were likewise used in another study, on T cells expressing NK-cell markers. The second study, in turn, reports: TCR beta cDNA libraries were made by 5'RACE template switching that added a universal primer site and unique molecular identifiers. About 8 donors provided sorted CD3+CD56+NKG2C+, CD3+CD56+NKG2C- and CD3+CD56-NKG2C+ T-cell subsets, whose TCR beta-chain repertoires were profiled. Among the eight sequenced donors, seven were HCMV-seropositive and one was HCMV-seronegative. In several experiments an anti-gammadeltaTCR antibody was added to restrict sorting to alphabetaTCR-expressing T cells. In roughly six donors, the dominant CD3+CD56+NKG2C+ clonotypes ranked among the top 10 CD8+ clonotypes, making up about 1.0-8% of CD8+ T cells. Those dominant clonotypes were again the most abundant among CD3+CD56-NKG2C+ cells in a handful of donors, at roughly 25-65%. It remained unclear whether the expanded NKG2C-expressing T cell clones were specific for HCMV antigens. Randomly selected healthy volunteers, three men and five women, were used as the eight sequenced donors. To determine HCMV serostatus, a commercial ELISA kit was used to detect HCMV-specific IgG in serum. Peripheral blood mononuclear cells were isolated from blood by Ficoll density gradient centrifugation. Using Miltenyi isolation kits, CD4+ and CD8+ T cells were isolated from PBMC through magnetic immunoseparation. cDNA synthesis was primed from the TCR beta constant segment and was followed by two successive PCR amplification steps. The libraries were sequenced on Illumina HiSeq 2000/2500, MiSeq or NextSeq, producing 2 x 150 bp reads. Reads were demultiplexed and grouped by UMI with MIGEC, and clonotypes were assembled and quantified with MiTCR. To exclude erroneous sequences, any TCR cDNA sequence not supported by at least two reads was discarded. Downstream repertoire analysis used the tcR package, and clonotypes were matched across fractions by CDR3 nucleotide sequence plus V segment. VDJmatch was used to annotate antigen specificity against VDJdb, with one amino acid substitution allowed in CDR3.

The sample was CD4+ T cells sorted from PBMCs, taken 11 to 12 days after vaccination. This receptor chain uses TRBV20-1 and TRBJ2-7, with TRBD2 identical over 7 junction bases. This clonotype was sampled from a man in his fifties who received an inactivated influenza vaccine. Donor details come from another sample of the same person, matched by shared clones. Read as DNA, the sequence is TGCAGTGCCGATGGCGGGAGCTCCTACGAGCAGTACTTC. It is translated as CSADGGSSYEQYF.